These 19 T cell receptor beta chains came from one sample sequenced in a study of shared clonotypes between healthy human individuals. Clones were read by immunoSEQ multiplex PCR, and TCRdb kept only the in-frame ones, dropping some. In the table there are a few hundred thousand clones, roughly 79% of which are singletons. Sequencing was carried out using PBMCs. The receptors come from a woman in her 40s in good health. Some clones in this sample may be carry-over from other donors' samples.

This chain joins TRBV9 and TRBJ2-7; either TRBD1 or TRBD2 may supply D (6 bases each). This CDR3 spans 15 amino acids. The germline CDR1 and CDR2 sequences are SGDLS and YYNGEE. Trimming cost V 3 bases and J 2 bases, with 15 bases left between them. The CDR3 spells CASSEEGDPAYEQYF. The CDR3 DNA sequence: TGTGCCAGCAGCGAGGAGGGGGACCCCGCCTACGAGCAGTACTTC. Variable domain in full (rest from reference TRBV9 and TRBJ2-7): DSGVTQTPKHLITATGQRVTLRCSPRSGDLSVYWYQQSLDQGLQFLIQYYNGEERAKGNILERFSAQQFPDLHSELNLSSLELGDSALYFCASSEEGDPAYEQYFGPGTRLTVT.

The chain carries TRBV5-1 and TRBJ2-1, with D tentatively TRBD2 (5 bases). CDR1 is SGHRS and CDR2 is YFSETQ in the germline V gene. This CDR3 is 15 amino acids long. The ends were cut back, 4 bases at V and 3 bases at J, with 14 bases in the middle. CDR3 in amino acids: CASSGSLYNYNEQFF. In nucleotides, the CDR3 is TGCGCCAGCAGCGGGAGCCTTTACAACTACAATGAGCAGTTCTTC.

The rearrangement joins TRBV19 to TRBJ2-3; D unresolved. V was cut by 8 bases and J by 0 bases, with 15 bases left in between. The V gene's germline CDR1 is LNHDA and CDR2 SQIVND (reference sequence). This CDR3 comprises 15 residues. The DNA for the CDR3 is TGTGCCAGTCAGTGGCAGCTCGGGAGCACAGATACGCAGTATTTT. Its protein product is CASQWQLGSTDTQYF.

To note about this clone: This same CDR3 is encoded by further DNA sequences in the sample. The chain employs TRBV18 and TRBJ2-5; a weak D match, TRBD1 (6 bases). CDR1 and CDR2 from the germline V gene are KGHSH and LQKENI. There are 14 residues in the CDR3. V lost 3 bases, J lost 1 base, and 9 bases lay in between. The CDR3 DNA reads TGTGCCAGCTCACCCAGGGGTTCCCAAGAGACCCAGTACTTC. Amino acid sequence: CASSPRGSQETQYF.

This clone was detected only once. The rearrangement joins TRBV28 to TRBJ1-4, with D hard to call. Looked up from germline, CDR1 is MDHEN and CDR2 is SYDVKM. Trimming shortened V by 6 bases and J by 8 bases, and 16 bases separated the two germline ends. The CDR3 is 14 residues long. The CDR3 DNA follows: TGTGCCAGCAGCCCTGCCCTGGCGGGGGAAAAACTGTTTTTT. This sequence encodes CASSPALAGEKLFF.

This rearrangement joins TRBV15 to TRBJ2-7; the match to TRBD1 covers 9 bases. The germline V gene has CDR1 LNHNV and CDR2 YYDKDF (reference sequence). The CDR3 has 16 amino acids. The trim removed 0 bases at V and 3 bases at J, leaving 6 bases unmatched. CDR3 region: CATSRDLDRGFYEQYF. As DNA, the CDR3 is TGTGCCACCAGCAGAGATCTTGACAGGGGGTTCTACGAGCAGTACTTC. Filled out from reference TRBV15 and TRBJ2-7, the complete variable domain reads DAMVIQNPRYQVTQFGKPVTLSCSQTLNHNVMYWYQQKSSQAPKLLFHYYDKDFNNEADTPDNFQSRRPNTSFCFLDIRSPGLGDTAMYLCATSRDLDRGFYEQYFGPGTRLTVT.

This sequence joins TRBV28 and TRBJ2-3; D may be TRBD1 (7 bases). The CDR3 is made up of 15 amino acids. Germline V lookup: CDR1 MDHEN, CDR2 SYDVKM. The germline V and J ends were trimmed by 4 bases and 4 bases, with 15 bases remaining between them. CDR3 sequence reads: CASSSGTAGADTQYF. Here the CDR3 DNA reads TGTGCCAGCAGTTCCGGGACAGCGGGCGCAGATACGCAGTATTTT.

The chain recombines TRBV10-3 with TRBJ2-5; TRBD1 is a possible D gene (6 bases). The V gene lost 10 bases and the J gene lost 1 base, with 22 bases spanning the gap. The CDR3 sequence is 16 residues long. Germline V gives CDR1 ENHRY, CDR2 SYGVKD. CDR3: CATQRGITGTQETQYF. The CDR3 nucleotides read TGTGCCACCCAGAGGGGAATAACAGGGACCCAAGAGACCCAGTACTTC.

This clone has a handful of counts. The J gene is TRBJ1-1, the V gene TRBV9; the match to TRBD1 covers 7 bases. Losses at the gene ends were 4 bases for V and 6 bases for J; bases not matched to a gene: 9. Germline CDR1 SGDLS, CDR2 YYNGEE. This CDR3 comprises 14 residues. CDR3 loop: CASSFRGGNAEAFF. The CDR3 coding sequence is TGTGCCAGCAGCTTCAGGGGGGGAAACGCTGAAGCTTTCTTT. The entire variable domain, with the rest obtained from reference TRBV9 and TRBJ1-1, is as follows: DSGVTQTPKHLITATGQRVTLRCSPRSGDLSVYWYQQSLDQGLQFLIQYYNGEERAKGNILERFSAQQFPDLHSELNLSSLELGDSALYFCASSFRGGNAEAFFGQGTRLTVV.

V usage is TRBV7-2 and J usage is TRBJ1-1; D is unclear. The CDR3 runs 16 residues. Per germline, CDR1 SGHTA and CDR2 FQGNSA. Trimming shortened V by 2 bases and J by 3 bases, and 16 bases separated the two germline ends. The CDR3 DNA is TGTGCCAGCAGCTTATTTTATCAGCGGGGTGACACTGAAGCTTTCTTT. Encoded protein: CASSLFYQRGDTEAFF.

The rearrangement links TRBV11-2 to TRBJ2-2, with D hard to call. The CDR3 runs 11 residues. Per germline, CDR1 SGHAT and CDR2 FQNNGV. With 7 bases removed from V and 6 bases from J, the gap between germline ends came to 6 bases. In DNA form, the CDR3 reads TGTGCCAGCAAATTAGCCGGGGAGCTGTTTTTT. It specifies CASKLAGELFF.

V and J are TRBV27 and TRBJ1-3; 8 positions agree with TRBD1. V lost 4 bases to trimming and J lost 7 bases; unmatched junction nucleotides: 15. The CDR3 is 17 residues long. Germline V gene sequence: CDR1 MNHEY, CDR2 SMNVEV (reference sequence). The DNA of the CDR3 is TGTGCCAGCAGTTACCCCTGGCAGGGGGCTTCTGAGAACACCATATATTTT. This sequence encodes CASSYPWQGASENTIYF.

The genes are TRBV5-1 and TRBJ2-2; D is ambiguous. Germline V gives CDR1 SGHRS, CDR2 YFSETQ. This CDR3 spans 12 amino acids. V was clipped by 2 bases and J by 4 bases, with 3 bases between them. CDR3 sequence: CASSFSTGELFF. In DNA, the CDR3 is TGCGCCAGCAGCTTTAGCACCGGGGAGCTGTTTTTT.

The count of this clone is one. The chain has TRBV19 and TRBJ2-7; 7 bases agree with TRBD1. V was pared by 8 bases and J by 2 bases, with 12 bases of the junction left unmatched. The CDR3 extends over 15 amino acids. Per the germline V gene, CDR1 is LNHDA and CDR2 is SQIVND (reference sequence). CDR3 region: CASLGPGQQTYEQYF. CDR3 DNA: TGTGCCAGTCTTGGACCGGGACAGCAAACCTACGAGCAGTACTTC.

In this sample, this clone turned up many times. J is TRBJ1-1 and V is TRBV6-1; no firm D call. CDR1 is MNHNS and CDR2 is SASEGT in the germline V gene. The CDR3 sequence is 13 residues long. Between the trimmed V and J ends, which lost 6 bases and 3 bases, there was a span of 11 bases. The CDR3 reads CASRLGKDTEAFF. Written as DNA, the CDR3 is TGTGCCAGCAGACTAGGGAAAGACACTGAAGCTTTCTTT.

The V and J genes are TRBV6-1 and TRBJ2-5; D not resolved. V gave up 5 bases and J gave up 1 base, with 11 bases separating them. CDR1 and CDR2 from the germline V gene are MNHNS and SASEGT. The CDR3 is 14 amino acids. The CDR3 DNA reads as TGTGCCAGCAGTCCCGTCTTTGGCCAAGAGACCCAGTACTTC. Translating it yields CASSPVFGQETQYF.

This clone was observed a single time. A read error likely explains this, since a far larger clone differs by one base. The chain recombines TRBV28 with TRBJ1-2; D unresolved. Germline V gene sequence: CDR1 MDHEN, CDR2 SYDVKM. The CDR3 runs to 14 residues. V was clipped by 7 bases and J by 1 base, with 13 bases between them. This chain's CDR3 is CASTMTHLNYGYTF. The CDR3 nucleotides read TGTGCCAGCACCATGACACATCTTAACTATGGCTACACCTTC.

V is TRBV10-3 and J is TRBJ2-7; D possibly corresponds to TRBD1 (6 bases). V shed 8 bases and J shed 1 base, with 12 bases lying between them. From germline, CDR1 is ENHRY and CDR2 SYGVKD. The CDR3 sequence is 13 residues long. The CDR3 nucleotides read TGTGCCATCTATCGGGACAATTCCTACGAGCAGTACTTC. It codes for CAIYRDNSYEQYF.

The chain combines TRBV7-3 with TRBJ1-1; D perhaps matches TRBD1 (5 bases). Germline values: CDR1 SGHTA, CDR2 FQGTGA. The ends were cut back, 5 bases at V and 8 bases at J, with 9 bases in the middle. This CDR3 contains 11 residues. Written as DNA, the CDR3 is TGTGCCAGCAGCCGACAGTTCGAAGCTTTCTTT. Translated: CASSRQFEAFF.